These T cell receptor beta chains were read from a single sample in a study of T cell changes during pregnancy in multiple sclerosis. The protocol was immunoSEQ multiplex PCR, while the TCRdb copy is restricted to in-frame clones and leaves out a portion. The repertoire has under 40,000 clones, around nine tenths of them found once; the top ten carry 0.35% to 0.45%. This sample comprised CD4+ T cells from peripheral blood mononuclear cells, obtained in the third trimester of pregnancy. The source is a female donor in good health, enrolled as a control in a pregnancy study. Each CDR3 is given with its conserved first and last residue. D genes are given only for firm matches. Not every row has a clone size; where given, it reads once, few, many or a size class.

j_gene: TRBJ1-5; d_gene: -; v_gene: TRBV28; len: 13; abundance: -; CDR3aa: CASSSLRDQPQHF; CDR3nt: TGTGCCAGCAGTAGTCTCAGGGATCAGCCCCAGCATTTT
j_gene: TRBJ1-5; d_gene: -; v_gene: TRBV30; len: 13; abundance: once; CDR3aa: CAWRTREFQPQHF; CDR3nt: TGTGCCTGGAGAACCAGGGAATTTCAGCCCCAGCATTTT
j_gene: TRBJ1-3; d_gene: -; v_gene: TRBV9; len: 14; abundance: -; CDR3aa: CASSAVTLGNTIYF; CDR3nt: TGTGCCAGCAGCGCGGTTACGTTAGGAAACACCATATATTTT
j_gene: TRBJ1-5; d_gene: -; v_gene: TRBV19; len: 17; abundance: -; CDR3aa: CASSILSTAYSNQPQHF; CDR3nt: TGTGCCAGTAGTATTTTATCGACAGCTTATAGCAATCAGCCCCAGCATTTT
j_gene: TRBJ2-5; d_gene: TRBD2; v_gene: TRBV25-1; len: 15; abundance: -; CDR3aa: CASSPSRGWQETQYF; CDR3nt: TGTGCCAGCAGTCCCTCGCGGGGGTGGCAAGAGACCCAGTACTTC
j_gene: TRBJ2-1; d_gene: -; v_gene: TRBV6-6; len: 16; abundance: -; CDR3aa: CASSYLGGPPSNEQFF; CDR3nt: TGTGCCAGCAGTTACTTGGGGGGGCCGCCGAGTAATGAGCAGTTCTTC
j_gene: TRBJ2-1; d_gene: TRBD2; v_gene: TRBV19; len: 15; abundance: -; CDR3aa: CASCSGLAPNNEQFF; CDR3nt: TGTGCCAGCTGCTCGGGACTAGCCCCCAATAATGAGCAGTTCTTC
j_gene: TRBJ2-7; d_gene: -; v_gene: TRBV7-6; len: 14; abundance: once; CDR3aa: CASSSPDGTYEQYF; CDR3nt: TGTGCCAGCAGCTCCCCGGACGGGACCTACGAGCAGTACTTC
j_gene: TRBJ1-4; d_gene: -; v_gene: TRBV2; len: 12; abundance: -; CDR3aa: CAASRGDEKLFF; CDR3nt: TGTGCCGCCAGTCGGGGGGACGAAAAACTGTTTTTT
j_gene: TRBJ2-2; d_gene: -; v_gene: TRBV2; len: 14; abundance: -; CDR3aa: CASKEDWVTGELFF; CDR3nt: TGTGCCAGCAAGGAGGATTGGGTCACCGGGGAGCTGTTTTTT
j_gene: TRBJ2-7; d_gene: TRBD1; v_gene: TRBV7-9; len: 15; abundance: -; CDR3aa: CASSRTGGGGYEQYF; CDR3nt: TGTGCCAGCAGCCGAACAGGGGGTGGAGGCTACGAGCAGTACTTC
j_gene: TRBJ2-5; d_gene: TRBD1; v_gene: TRBV7-7; len: 17; abundance: -; CDR3aa: CASSYKPNRGTQETQYF; CDR3nt: TGTGCTAGCAGTTATAAGCCCAACAGGGGGACCCAAGAGACCCAGTACTTC
j_gene: TRBJ2-2; d_gene: -; v_gene: TRBV5-1; len: 16; abundance: -; CDR3aa: CASSLNYRGGTGELFF; CDR3nt: TGCGCCAGCAGCTTGAACTATAGAGGGGGAACCGGGGAGCTGTTTTTT
j_gene: TRBJ1-1; d_gene: -; v_gene: TRBV27; len: 15; abundance: -; CDR3aa: CASRQGRAFGTEAFF; CDR3nt: TGTGCCAGCAGACAGGGCAGGGCCTTTGGGACTGAAGCTTTCTTT